Given below is one T cell receptor (beta chain) in context. This specimen belongs to a study of blood T cell repertoires in COVID-19. About the research overall: From the United States, Italy and Spain came samples of acute and convalescent COVID-19. In each case, the material was cDNA or gDNA derived from T cells, B-cell-depleted T cells, or PBMCs.

In the original workflow: The authors estimated nucleated cell counts from reference gene primer amplification. Assay used: immunoSEQ multiplex PCR; TCRdb lists only in-frame clones, some missing. V and J calls and clone size are as listed in that table; D and trimming were resolved from the DNA. The sample shows about 100,000 clones, more than 75% of them seen only once. Deletions cut 6 bases from V and 3 bases from J, with 18 bases between. CDR1 and CDR2 from the germline V gene are MNHEY and SMNVEV (reference sequence). The CDR3 is 16 amino acids. J is TRBJ1-5 and V is TRBV27; D gene ambiguous. The TCR sequence derives from a human donor in a cohort sampled during active COVID-19. Sample: peripheral blood. The CDR3: CASSYQEPLDNQPQHF. The CDR3 coding sequence is TGTGCCAGCAGCTACCAGGAACCGCTTGACAATCAGCCCCAGCATTTT.